The present TCR beta chain was sequenced within a study of Ad26.COV2.S vaccination and SARS-CoV-2 variants. General study findings and limits: TCR breadth and depth analyses may have underestimated total T cell responses. A substantial breadth of spike-specific CD8+ and CD4+ T cell responses after vaccination has been reported.

A remark on this clone: Its antigen remains unidentified.

Treatment defined: 15 to 20 received Ad26.COV2.S at low or high dose, single or two shots; five or six received placebo; per-sample allocation not given. Sample collection was performed on day 63 after the first vaccine or placebo injection. The vaccine delivered Wuhan-strain SARS-CoV-2 spike through an Ad26 vector. The protocol was immunoSEQ multiplex PCR, while the TCRdb copy is restricted to in-frame clones and leaves out a portion. Of over 400,000 clones listed, 90% were seen once; the top ten hold approximately 4.5%. Looked up from germline, CDR1 is SEHNR and CDR2 is FQNEAQ (reference sequence). CDR3 size: 17 residues. Trimming took off 1 base at V and 3 bases at J, with 16 bases between the two ends.

The sequenced sample was peripheral blood, obtained in a trial of Ad26.COV2.S vaccine versus placebo. The origin of this receptor is a person between 18 and 65 years old who received the Ad26.COV2.S COVID-19 vaccine or a placebo. The V call is TRBV7-9, the J call TRBJ2-1; D is perhaps TRBD2 (7 bases). The CDR3 sequence is CASSLEGGLSGYNEQFF. CDR3 in DNA: TGTGCCAGCAGCTTAGAGGGGGGGCTTAGTGGCTACAATGAGCAGTTCTTC.